Reported below is one T cell receptor (beta chain). Its cognate antigen is unknown. The sample's time point: pre-sensitization, week 0. The treatment was: therapeutic diphenylcyclopropenone sensitization with weekly scalp DPC. The CDR3 totals 17 residues. Looked up from germline, CDR1 is KGHSH and CDR2 is LQKENI. Germline trimming cut 3 bases from V and 0 bases from J; bases unmatched to any gene: 10. The data belong to a study of human T cells and chemical hapten exposure. The overall study: Alopecia areata, totalis and universalis patients, mostly female, were included.

Study-wide points: Controls formed significantly fewer large CDR3 similarity clusters than expanded TCRs did.

TCRdb processed the RACE reads anew with MiXCR; each CDR3 protein has one entry. The sample holds tens of thousands of distinct CDR3 sequences, 8% to 10% seen once. The receptor was derived from a woman aged 40 to 50 with alopecia areata. Some clones in this sample may be carry-over from other donors' samples. Sequenced material: whole blood, taken in connection with sensitization to the hapten diphenylcyclopropenone (DPC). This sequence joins TRBV18 and TRBJ1-2; TRBD1 matches 7 bases. In DNA, the CDR3 is TGTGCCAGCTCACCCATGTCAGGGACAGCAGCTAACTATGGCTACACCTTC. It yields the protein CASSPMSGTAANYGYTF. Using reference TRBV18 and TRBJ1-2 for the parts outside the CDR3, the full variable domain is NAGVMQNPRHLVRRRGQEARLRCSPMKGHSHVYWYRQLPEEGLKFMVYLQKENIIDESGMPKERFSAEFPKEGPSILRIQQVVRGDSAAYFCASSPMSGTAANYGYTFGSGTRLTVV.